The rows below give T cell receptor beta chains drawn from one sample of a study of shared clonotypes between healthy human individuals. TCRdb keeps only in-frame clones here, not all; method: immunoSEQ multiplex PCR. The sample records hundreds of thousands of clones, over 90% being singletons. Sequencing was done on a sample of naive CD8+ T cells sorted from blood. The receptors come from a man aged 25-40 years in good health. Each CDR3 is given with its conserved first and last residue. Fields, in order: J gene, D gene, clone size, V gene, CDR3 DNA, CDR3 protein. The D gene is left open where the match is weak. For some rows the clone size is stated as once, few or many, or as a class when expanded; others skip it.

j_call: TRBJ2-3; d_call: TRBD2; clone_size: -; v_call: TRBV7-9; cdr3_nt: TGTGCCAGCAGCCATAGCGGGGGCACAGATACGCAGTATTTT; cdr3_aa: CASSHSGGTDTQYF
j_call: TRBJ2-3; d_call: -; clone_size: -; v_call: TRBV2; cdr3_nt: TGTGCCAGCAGTGACCAGACAGATACGCAGTATTTT; cdr3_aa: CASSDQTDTQYF
j_call: TRBJ2-2; d_call: -; clone_size: -; v_call: TRBV2; cdr3_nt: TGTGCCAGCAGTATCCATGTCGGGGAGCTGTTTTTT; cdr3_aa: CASSIHVGELFF
j_call: TRBJ2-1; d_call: -; clone_size: -; v_call: TRBV7-9; cdr3_nt: TGTGCCAGCACCTCCACGGGACGGAGTCTCTACAATGAGCAGTTCTTC; cdr3_aa: CASTSTGRSLYNEQFF
j_call: TRBJ2-7; d_call: TRBD2; clone_size: -; v_call: TRBV6-1; cdr3_nt: TGTGCCAGCAGTGAATGGGGGCAGGCTAGCGGGAGCTACGAGCAGTACTTC; cdr3_aa: CASSEWGQASGSYEQYF
j_call: TRBJ2-7; d_call: -; clone_size: -; v_call: TRBV7-9; cdr3_nt: TGTGCCAGCAGCCAAGGTACCGGCGAGCAGTACTTC; cdr3_aa: CASSQGTGEQYF
j_call: TRBJ1-4; d_call: -; clone_size: -; v_call: TRBV7-9; cdr3_nt: TGTGCCAGCAGCATCAAGGGAACTAATGAAAAACTGTTTTTT; cdr3_aa: CASSIKGTNEKLFF
j_call: TRBJ2-7; d_call: TRBD2; clone_size: -; v_call: TRBV11-2; cdr3_nt: TGTGCCAGCAGCTTAGGGCCTTCTGCGGGAGGCCCCCGGTTATACGAGCAGTACTTC; cdr3_aa: CASSLGPSAGGPRLYEQYF
j_call: TRBJ2-1; d_call: -; clone_size: -; v_call: TRBV7-7; cdr3_nt: TGTGCTAGCAGCTTAGTGGCGGGGACTTCCTACAATGAGCAGTTCTTC; cdr3_aa: CASSLVAGTSYNEQFF
j_call: TRBJ2-6; d_call: -; clone_size: -; v_call: TRBV7-6; cdr3_nt: TGTGCCAGCAGCGACTATTCAGGGGCCAACGTCCTGACTTTC; cdr3_aa: CASSDYSGANVLTF
j_call: TRBJ2-1; d_call: -; clone_size: -; v_call: TRBV7-7; cdr3_nt: TGTGCCAGCAGCCCAGGGTGGGGGACCATCAATGAGCAGTTCTTC; cdr3_aa: CASSPGWGTINEQFF
j_call: TRBJ1-4; d_call: -; clone_size: -; v_call: TRBV11-2; cdr3_nt: TGTGCCAGCAGCTCTAGGGGAGAAAAACTGTTTTTT; cdr3_aa: CASSSRGEKLFF
j_call: TRBJ2-1; d_call: TRBD2; clone_size: -; v_call: TRBV13; cdr3_nt: TGTGCCAGCAGCTTAATACGGGGGGGATACAATGAGCAGTTCTTC; cdr3_aa: CASSLIRGGYNEQFF
j_call: TRBJ1-1; d_call: -; clone_size: -; v_call: TRBV7-9; cdr3_nt: TGTGCCAGCAGCCCCTACAGGACCCCGAACACTGAAGCTTTCTTT; cdr3_aa: CASSPYRTPNTEAFF
j_call: TRBJ2-3; d_call: -; clone_size: -; v_call: TRBV7-2; cdr3_nt: TGTGCCAGCAGCCCCCATCTGACGATGGGCCCAAAACAGGGTACGCAGTATTTT; cdr3_aa: CASSPHLTMGPKQGTQYF
j_call: TRBJ1-2; d_call: TRBD1; clone_size: few; v_call: TRBV19; cdr3_nt: TGTGCCAGTACTGAATCGACAGGGGCCTATGGCTACACCTTC; cdr3_aa: CASTESTGAYGYTF
j_call: TRBJ2-3; d_call: TRBD1; clone_size: once; v_call: TRBV27; cdr3_nt: TGTGCCAGCGCGTGGGACAGGGTCACAGATACGCAGTATTTT; cdr3_aa: CASAWDRVTDTQYF
j_call: TRBJ1-1; d_call: -; clone_size: -; v_call: TRBV27; cdr3_nt: TGTGCCAGCAGTTTAATGGCCGGTGGCACTGAAGCTTTCTTT; cdr3_aa: CASSLMAGGTEAFF
j_call: TRBJ2-5; d_call: -; clone_size: -; v_call: TRBV11-2; cdr3_nt: TGTGCCAGCAGTATTGGACACGCGTACCAAGAGACCCAGTACTTC; cdr3_aa: CASSIGHAYQETQYF
j_call: TRBJ2-2; d_call: -; clone_size: -; v_call: TRBV27; cdr3_nt: TGTGCCAGCAGTCCGCCAGGGACCGGGGAGCTGTTTTTT; cdr3_aa: CASSPPGTGELFF
j_call: TRBJ2-1; d_call: -; clone_size: -; v_call: TRBV9; cdr3_nt: TGTGCCAGCGGATGGGAACGGCAGAGCTCCTACAATGAGCAGTTCTTC; cdr3_aa: CASGWERQSSYNEQFF
j_call: TRBJ2-2; d_call: TRBD2; clone_size: -; v_call: TRBV5-5; cdr3_nt: TGTGCCAGCAGCTCTCTCGGGACTAGCGGGAGTACCGGGGAGCTGTTTTTT; cdr3_aa: CASSSLGTSGSTGELFF
j_call: TRBJ2-1; d_call: -; clone_size: -; v_call: TRBV5-4; cdr3_nt: TGTGCCAGCAGCCCGCTACCGGGTCCCCGAGGGAACAATGAGCAGTTCTTC; cdr3_aa: CASSPLPGPRGNNEQFF
j_call: TRBJ1-1; d_call: -; clone_size: once; v_call: TRBV27; cdr3_nt: TGTGCCAGCAGTTTATATCAGGGTACGGGCACTGAAGCTTTCTTT; cdr3_aa: CASSLYQGTGTEAFF
j_call: TRBJ2-3; d_call: TRBD2; clone_size: -; v_call: TRBV27; cdr3_nt: TGTGCCAGCAGTTTGGGACTAGCGGGAGATACGCAGTATTTT; cdr3_aa: CASSLGLAGDTQYF
j_call: TRBJ2-7; d_call: -; clone_size: once; v_call: TRBV7-8; cdr3_nt: TGTGCCAGCAGCTTAAGGGGGGTCACCTACGAGCAGTACTTC; cdr3_aa: CASSLRGVTYEQYF
j_call: TRBJ1-1; d_call: -; clone_size: -; v_call: TRBV5-4; cdr3_nt: TGTGCCAGCAGCTTGGAAGGGGGGCATGAAGCTTTCTTT; cdr3_aa: CASSLEGGHEAFF
j_call: TRBJ2-3; d_call: -; clone_size: -; v_call: TRBV27; cdr3_nt: TGTGCCAGCAGTTTTGGTAGTAGACACACAGATACGCAGTATTTT; cdr3_aa: CASSFGSRHTDTQYF
j_call: TRBJ2-7; d_call: -; clone_size: -; v_call: TRBV2; cdr3_nt: TGTGCCAGCAGGGGGGCGCGCGGGCAGTACTTC; cdr3_aa: CASRGARGQYF
j_call: TRBJ2-5; d_call: -; clone_size: -; v_call: TRBV29-1; cdr3_nt: TGCAGCGTTGATTGGGGGCGAGGGGTACCTCAAGAGACCCAGTACTTC; cdr3_aa: CSVDWGRGVPQETQYF
j_call: TRBJ2-1; d_call: TRBD2; clone_size: -; v_call: TRBV27; cdr3_nt: TGTGCCAGCAGTCGTATTAGCGGGAGGGCAGGTTACAATGAGCAGTTCTTC; cdr3_aa: CASSRISGRAGYNEQFF
j_call: TRBJ1-1; d_call: TRBD1; clone_size: -; v_call: TRBV6-1; cdr3_nt: TGTGCCAGCAGTGAAGCGCGAGGGACAGGGTGGGAGAACACTGAAGCTTTCTTT; cdr3_aa: CASSEARGTGWENTEAFF
j_call: TRBJ1-1; d_call: -; clone_size: -; v_call: TRBV9; cdr3_nt: TGTGCCAGCAGCGCAACCGAAGCTTTCTTT; cdr3_aa: CASSATEAFF
j_call: TRBJ2-5; d_call: TRBD1; clone_size: -; v_call: TRBV11-1; cdr3_nt: TGTGCCAGCAGCCCACGACAGGGTCAAGAGACCCAGTACTTC; cdr3_aa: CASSPRQGQETQYF
j_call: TRBJ2-4; d_call: -; clone_size: -; v_call: TRBV5-6; cdr3_nt: TGTGCCAGCAGCTTGGTTCAGGGTTACGGCATTCAGTACTTC; cdr3_aa: CASSLVQGYGIQYF
j_call: TRBJ2-7; d_call: -; clone_size: -; v_call: TRBV4-1; cdr3_nt: TGCGCCAGCAGCCCCACTAAGACGATCTACGAGCAGTACTTC; cdr3_aa: CASSPTKTIYEQYF
j_call: TRBJ2-1; d_call: -; clone_size: -; v_call: TRBV6-4; cdr3_nt: TGTGCCAGCAGTGGTAATAGCGGCTATGAGCAGTTCTTC; cdr3_aa: CASSGNSGYEQFF
j_call: TRBJ2-3; d_call: -; clone_size: -; v_call: TRBV11-2; cdr3_nt: TGTGCCAGCAGCTTAAACCTCGAGCAGTATTTT; cdr3_aa: CASSLNLEQYF
j_call: TRBJ2-1; d_call: -; clone_size: -; v_call: TRBV27; cdr3_nt: TGTGCCAGCAGGTCTTCCTTTCTCAATGAGCAGTTCTTC; cdr3_aa: CASRSSFLNEQFF
j_call: TRBJ2-3; d_call: TRBD2; clone_size: -; v_call: TRBV5-4; cdr3_nt: TGTGCCAGCAGCCAGGGACTAGCGGGAGGTTCAGATACGCAGTATTTT; cdr3_aa: CASSQGLAGGSDTQYF
j_call: TRBJ1-2; d_call: TRBD1; clone_size: -; v_call: TRBV29-1; cdr3_nt: TGCAGCGTGGTGACCCCGGGGACAGGGGACTATGGCTACACCTTC; cdr3_aa: CSVVTPGTGDYGYTF
j_call: TRBJ2-7; d_call: -; clone_size: -; v_call: TRBV7-2; cdr3_nt: TGTGCCAGCAGCTTAGCCACAGCATACGAGCAGTACTTC; cdr3_aa: CASSLATAYEQYF
j_call: TRBJ2-7; d_call: -; clone_size: -; v_call: TRBV7-9; cdr3_nt: TGTGCCAGCAGCTTAGTGGGAAGAAACGAGCAGTACTTC; cdr3_aa: CASSLVGRNEQYF
j_call: TRBJ2-1; d_call: -; clone_size: once; v_call: TRBV6-1; cdr3_nt: TGTGCCAGCACTGATACCGGACTCGAGCAGTTCTTC; cdr3_aa: CASTDTGLEQFF
j_call: TRBJ2-7; d_call: -; clone_size: -; v_call: TRBV21-1; cdr3_nt: TGTGCCAGCAGCGCCGGACTACTACCAACCTACGAGCAGTACTTC; cdr3_aa: CASSAGLLPTYEQYF
j_call: TRBJ1-2; d_call: -; clone_size: -; v_call: TRBV7-9; cdr3_nt: TGTGCCAGCAGCTCACTTAGTATCAGGGAATCTAGTGATGGCTACACCTTC; cdr3_aa: CASSSLSIRESSDGYTF
j_call: TRBJ2-2; d_call: TRBD1; clone_size: few; v_call: TRBV9; cdr3_nt: TGTGCCAGCAGCGCTCCCCATGGGACAGGGCTCACCGGGGAGCTGTTTTTT; cdr3_aa: CASSAPHGTGLTGELFF
j_call: TRBJ2-5; d_call: TRBD1; clone_size: -; v_call: TRBV5-4; cdr3_nt: TGTGCCAGCAGCTTAACCGGGACAGGGATAGAGACCCAGTACTTC; cdr3_aa: CASSLTGTGIETQYF
j_call: TRBJ1-5; d_call: TRBD1; clone_size: -; v_call: TRBV28; cdr3_nt: TGTGCCAGTACATCGACAGGGGTCTATAGCAATCAGCCCCAGCATTTT; cdr3_aa: CASTSTGVYSNQPQHF
j_call: TRBJ2-7; d_call: -; clone_size: -; v_call: TRBV6-5; cdr3_nt: TGTGCCTCTGAGGACGGGAACTCCTACGAGCAGTACTTC; cdr3_aa: CASEDGNSYEQYF
j_call: TRBJ1-2; d_call: TRBD1; clone_size: -; v_call: TRBV9; cdr3_nt: TGTGCCAGCAGCCCACGGGACAGAAGTGTCTATGGCTACACCTTC; cdr3_aa: CASSPRDRSVYGYTF
j_call: TRBJ2-7; d_call: TRBD2; clone_size: -; v_call: TRBV2; cdr3_nt: TGTGCCAGCACTCTCTATCCGGCTAGCGGGTTCTCCTACGAGCAGTACTTC; cdr3_aa: CASTLYPASGFSYEQYF
j_call: TRBJ1-5; d_call: -; clone_size: few; v_call: TRBV7-6; cdr3_nt: TGTGCCAGCAGCTTAATAGGGGGCAATCAGCCCCAGCATTTT; cdr3_aa: CASSLIGGNQPQHF
j_call: TRBJ2-7; d_call: TRBD2; clone_size: -; v_call: TRBV5-1; cdr3_nt: TGCGCCAGTTCGCCGGGACTAGCGGCTTACGAGCAGTACTTC; cdr3_aa: CASSPGLAAYEQYF
j_call: TRBJ2-7; d_call: TRBD2; clone_size: once; v_call: TRBV5-1; cdr3_nt: TGCGCCAGCAGCACCCAAACGGGACTAGCGGCAGAGGAGCAGTACTTC; cdr3_aa: CASSTQTGLAAEEQYF